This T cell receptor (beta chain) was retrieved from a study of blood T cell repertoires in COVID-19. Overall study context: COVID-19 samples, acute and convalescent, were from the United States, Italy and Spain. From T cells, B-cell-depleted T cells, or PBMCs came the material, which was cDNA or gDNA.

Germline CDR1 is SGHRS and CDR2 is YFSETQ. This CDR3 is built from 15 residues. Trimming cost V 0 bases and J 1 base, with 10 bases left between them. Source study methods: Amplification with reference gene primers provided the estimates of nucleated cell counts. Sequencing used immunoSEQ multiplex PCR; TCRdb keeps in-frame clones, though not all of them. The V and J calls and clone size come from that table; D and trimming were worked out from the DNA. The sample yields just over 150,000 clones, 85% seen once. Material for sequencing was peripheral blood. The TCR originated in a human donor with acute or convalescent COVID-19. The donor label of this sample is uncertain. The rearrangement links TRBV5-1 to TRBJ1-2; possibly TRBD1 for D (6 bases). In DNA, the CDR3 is TGCGCCAGCAGCTTGGGGGGGCCAGATAACTATGGCTACACCTTC. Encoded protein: CASSLGGPDNYGYTF.